The clone carrying this T cell receptor beta chain was observed once. Unmatched junction bases numbered 4, after V lost 7 bases and J lost 6 bases. The CDR3 sequence is 13 residues long. Germline V CDR1 and CDR2: SQVTM, ANQGSEA. The sample comes from a study of OX40 agonist ivuxolimab in advanced cancers. As for the study in general: Every patient in dose escalation had hepatocellular carcinoma, melanoma, renal cell or head and neck cancer. Cohort: roughly 80% men, mean age 60, aged about 20 to 85.

This table comes from immunoSEQ multiplex PCR, and its TCRdb copy is limited to in-frame clones, with some not included. The sample lists under 90,000 clones, less than 95% occurring once. The source was CD4+ or CD8+ T cells sorted from blood, collected in a trial of the OX40 agonist ivuxolimab. The TCR comes from an adult with an advanced solid tumor such as melanoma, head and neck, liver or kidney cancer. The genes are TRBV29-1 and TRBJ1-6; 9 bases map to TRBD1. CDR3 coding DNA: TGCAGCGCCCGACAGGGGGGTAATTCACCCCTCCACTTT. Translation gives CSARQGGNSPLHF.